This TCR beta chain was retrieved from a study of shared clonotypes between healthy human individuals. Naive CD8 cells comprised CD45RO-negative, CCR7-positively selected cells, excluding terminally differentiated effector memory CD45RA+ cells. The method was immunoSEQ multiplex PCR; TCRdb's version includes in-frame clones alone and lacks a portion of them. The sample holds about 1,800,000 clones; roughly 95% are singletons and the top ten take roughly 1%. Per the germline V gene, CDR1 is SGHDN and CDR2 is FVKESK. The CDR3 covers 15 residues. Trimming removed 1 base at V and 7 bases at J, with 16 bases between.

The sequenced sample consisted of naive CD8+ T cells sorted from blood. The chain employs TRBV14 and TRBJ1-2; D unclear. The source of this sequence is a man younger than 35 in good health. In DNA form, the CDR3 reads TGTGCCAGCAGCCAAGTCTATGGGGTGGTCTCTGGCTACACCTTC. Protein product: CASSQVYGVVSGYTF.